What follows describes a single T cell receptor beta chain. Its antigen specificity is not known. Base-call qualities are not available, and no considerably larger clone is one nucleotide away. The immunoSEQ Assay, a bias-controlled multiplex PCR, was used to amplify TCRbeta CDR3 regions from genomic DNA. For the original study's pipeline: Within the assay, amplification of reference gene primers was used to estimate how many nucleated cells each sample contained. To quantify the absolute abundance of each unique TCRbeta CDR3 rearrangement, sequence reads were collapsed and filtered. For each sample, productive Simpson clonality was calculated as the square root of Simpson's diversity index over productive rearrangements. TCRdb retrieved this table from immuneACCESS and kept in-frame rearrangements only. Not all clones are present; in checked studies, unresolved V genes account for under half, and no reason is known for the remainder. V and J calls and clone size are as listed in that table; D and trimming were resolved from the DNA. The sample table lists more than 95,000 clones, approximately 89% of them with a count of one. The ten largest clones take up roughly 17% of the sample.

The record originates from a study of blood T cell repertoires in COVID-19 (dated by TCRdb to the early 2020s). Study-wide context: Samples covering the acute and convalescent phases of COVID-19 were provided by collaborators in the United States, Italy and Spain. The prospective study material was composed of cDNA or gDNA derived from T cells, B-cell-depleted T cells, or PBMCs. Subjects who had been exposed to COVID-19, were actively infected with it, or had recovered from it provided the deeply sampled blood TCRbeta repertoires that made up the dataset. The repertoires were released in a freely available public database intended as a resource for research on the immune response to SARS-CoV-2. Samples were obtained from the ongoing ImmuneRACE study (first 160 participants) and from 1,000 to 1,500 subjects provided by 6 global collaborators. Nearly every sample came with metadata listing a de-identified subject ID, COVID-19 status, age in years and sex. Where available, HLA class I and class II types were obtained from metadata supplied by the sample provider rather than from assay-based typing. The full study reports these points: The amount of clinical and demographic metadata varied by source and participant and was provided uncurated.

Each collaborating institution followed its own protocols to collect whole blood in K2EDTA tubes. For TCRbeta analysis, collaborators shipped samples in one of three forms: frozen whole blood, isolated PBMCs, or DNA extracted from either of those sample types. CDR3 length: 17 amino acids, cysteine to phenylalanine. Only the CDR3 DNA is retained, 51 bases long and in frame from the first base. V and J are trimmed by 1 base and 3 bases, and the gene matches miss 7 bases of the junction. CDR1 and CDR2, looked up from the germline V gene (reference sequence), are SGHNT and YYREEE. The chain uses TRBV5-4 and TRBJ2-2, and 9 junctional nucleotides match TRBD2. This clonotype was obtained from a woman older than 75 in a cohort sampled during active COVID-19. The sequenced material came from peripheral blood. The nucleotide sequence is TGTGCCAGCAGCTTGCGATCGGCGGGAGGGGACACCGGGGAGCTGTTTTTT. Its protein product is CASSLRSAGGDTGELFF.